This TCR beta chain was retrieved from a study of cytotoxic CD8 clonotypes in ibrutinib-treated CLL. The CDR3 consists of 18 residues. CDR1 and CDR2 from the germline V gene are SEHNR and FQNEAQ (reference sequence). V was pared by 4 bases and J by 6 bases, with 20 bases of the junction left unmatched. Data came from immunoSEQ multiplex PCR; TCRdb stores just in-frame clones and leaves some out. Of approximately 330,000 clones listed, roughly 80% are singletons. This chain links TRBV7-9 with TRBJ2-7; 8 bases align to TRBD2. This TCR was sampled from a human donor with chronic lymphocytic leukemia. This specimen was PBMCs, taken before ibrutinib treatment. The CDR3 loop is CASSSSPRWERGSAEQYF. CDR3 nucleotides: TGTGCCAGCAGCTCAAGTCCTAGGTGGGAGCGGGGGTCCGCCGAGCAGTACTTC.